One T cell receptor beta chain is described in this entry. For genomic DNA, unsorted samples relied on about 90 million PBMCs. This CDR3 is 15 amino acids long. Germline loops: CDR1 LGHNA, CDR2 YSLEER. The ends were cut back, 2 bases at V and 2 bases at J, with 13 bases in the middle. This record comes from a study of shared clonotypes between healthy human individuals. This table comes from immunoSEQ multiplex PCR, and its TCRdb copy is limited to in-frame clones, with some not included. The data show fewer than 550,000 clones, with about 80% seen just once and around 13% held by the top ten. The rearrangement links TRBV4-3 to TRBJ2-7; maybe TRBD1 (5 bases). The sequencing input was PBMCs. This TCR was recovered from a woman aged 40 to 50 in good health. Some clones in this sample may be carry-over from other donors' samples. The CDR3: CASSQNTGNTYEQYF. In nucleotides, the CDR3 is TGCGCCAGCAGCCAAAATACAGGTAATACCTACGAGCAGTACTTC.